This T cell receptor (beta chain) was identified in a study of T-cell reconstitution after alpha-beta-depleted transplantation in children. V gave up 5 bases and J gave up 5 bases, with 15 bases separating them. Germline loops: CDR1 SGHVS, CDR2 FQNEAQ. The CDR3 is 14 residues long. Of note for this clonotype: Its antigen remains unknown.

Study outcomes and limitations: T-cell counts and diversity were attributed mostly to newly produced T cells one year after transplant. Alpha-beta T cells present about two months after transplant were reported to originate from several hundred expanded graft clones.

TCRbeta library construction was performed incorporating unique molecular identifiers. TCRdb re-derived calls from the PCR reads in MiXCR, one entry per CDR3 protein. The table lists 500,000 to 750,000 distinct CDR3 sequences, 10% to 15% of them singletons. This sequence joins TRBV7-8 and TRBJ2-5; D is ambiguous. The sample in question was PBMCs, mostly from graft donor cells, obtained 360 days after TCRalphabeta/CD19-depleted stem cell transplant. The sequence was obtained from a male patient younger than 18 who had a stem cell transplant for acute myeloid leukemia, so the T cells may come from the graft donor. The CDR3 sequence is CASSRVRVWETQYF. The DNA of the CDR3 is TGTGCCAGCAGCCGAGTGCGAGTCTGGGAGACCCAGTACTTC.